This entry lists 14 T cell receptor beta chains sequenced from one sample in a study of cytomegalovirus exposure and HLA in healthy donors. PCR employed 60 Vbeta and 13 Jbeta primers. Sequencing was performed with immunoSEQ multiplex PCR; in TCRdb, only in-frame clones are kept and a portion is missing. The sample yields approximately 150,000 clones, roughly 76% seen once. Sequencing used PBMCs. The receptors stem from a woman aged 18 to 35 in good health and CMV-seropositive.

The chain recombines TRBV10-3 with TRBJ2-1; 8 bases match TRBD1. The germline V gene encodes CDR1 ENHRY and CDR2 SYGVKD. The length of the CDR3 is 16 residues. Trimming at V came to 0 bases and at J to 4 bases, leaving 5 bases not matched to a gene. CDR3 residues: CAISESRDRIYNEQFF. CDR3 bases: TGTGCCATCAGTGAGTCGCGGGACAGGATTTACAATGAGCAGTTCTTC.

The J gene is TRBJ1-1, the V gene TRBV4-3, with 9 bases that match TRBD1. Germline CDR1 reads LGHNA; CDR2 reads YSLEER. The CDR3 sequence is 15 residues long. V shed 1 base, J shed 0 bases, and the junction held 0 bases outside the gene matches. The CDR3 bases are TGCGCCAGCAGCCAAGGACAGGGGGTGAACACTGAAGCTTTCTTT. Translating gives CASSQGQGVNTEAFF.

This rearrangement joins TRBV6-1 to TRBJ1-5; D gene uncertain. The germline CDR1 and CDR2 sequences are MNHNS and SASEGT. The CDR3 totals 15 residues. The V end was cut by 5 bases, the J end by 0 bases, with 11 bases between. The chain's CDR3 is CASSRVPDSNQPQHF. Here the CDR3 DNA reads TGTGCCAGCAGTCGGGTCCCGGATAGCAATCAGCCCCAGCATTTT.

The J gene is TRBJ2-1, the V gene TRBV11-2, with D tentatively TRBD2 (6 bases). Germline V gene lookup returns CDR1 SGHAT and CDR2 FQNNGV. CDR3 size: 16 residues. Trimming cost V 5 bases and J 9 bases, with 23 bases left between them. Written as DNA, the CDR3 is TGTGCCAGCAGCACCCAAAGCGGGCTAGGGGACGGTGAGCAGTTCTTC. It translates to CASSTQSGLGDGEQFF.

This chain uses TRBV5-1 with TRBJ1-1; TRBD1 aligns across 8 bases. V was pared by 4 bases and J by 7 bases, with 9 bases of the junction left unmatched. The CDR3 covers 14 residues. Germline CDR1 SGHRS, CDR2 YFSETQ. CDR3 protein: CASSTEQGVFEAFF. The CDR3 DNA sequence: TGCGCCAGCAGCACAGAACAGGGGGTTTTTGAAGCTTTCTTT. The whole variable domain, filled in from reference TRBV5-1 and TRBJ1-1, reads KAGVTQTPRYLIKTRGQQVTLSCSPISGHRSVSWYQQTPGQGLQFLFEYFSETQRNKGNFPGRFSGRQFSNSRSEMNVSTLELGDSALYLCASSTEQGVFEAFFGQGTRLTVV.

The chain uses TRBV27 and TRBJ1-5; D is unclear. This CDR3 spans 17 amino acids. V dropped 3 bases and J dropped 3 bases, with 18 bases sitting between them. Germline-derived CDR1 and CDR2 are MNHEY and SMNVEV (reference sequence). The CDR3 region is CASSFSLRAGVNQPQHF. The CDR3 nucleotides are TGTGCCAGCAGTTTCAGTTTGAGGGCTGGGGTCAATCAGCCCCAGCATTTT.

V gene TRBV9 combines with J gene TRBJ2-7; D is possibly TRBD2 (5 bases). CDR3 length: 13 residues. V was trimmed by 0 bases and J by 2 bases, leaving 6 bases between them. The germline V gene encodes CDR1 SGDLS and CDR2 YYNGEE. The CDR3 sequence is CASSVDGTYEQYF. DNA of the CDR3: TGTGCCAGCAGCGTAGACGGGACCTACGAGCAGTACTTC.

The CDR3, as DNA: TGTGCCTGTGACAGCCCCAATGAAAAACTGTTTTTT. This codes for CACDSPNEKLFF. The chain links TRBV30 to TRBJ1-4; D is perhaps TRBD1 (5 bases). Trimming removed 6 bases from V and 5 bases from J, with 10 bases in between. The CDR3 spans 12 residues. Germline CDR1 is GTSNPN and CDR2 is SVGIG (reference sequence).

J is TRBJ2-2 and V is TRBV4-2; 11 bases are a match to TRBD2. The V and J ends lost 3 bases and 3 bases, in that order; junction bases with no gene match: 12. Germline V gene sequence: CDR1 LGHNA, CDR2 YNFKEQ. CDR3 length: 19 residues. The CDR3 reads CASSHSLAGGSTYTGELFF. DNA of the CDR3: TGTGCCAGCAGCCATAGCCTAGCGGGGGGTAGTACGTACACCGGGGAGCTGTTTTTT.

V usage is TRBV6-6 and J usage is TRBJ1-1; D is uncertain. This CDR3 region has 13 residues. The germline V and J ends were trimmed by 6 bases and 4 bases, with 12 bases remaining between them. CDR1 and CDR2 (germline): MNHNY, SVGAGI (reference sequence). This CDR3 reads CASRSTDFTEAFF. In nucleotides, the CDR3 is TGTGCCAGCAGAAGTACGGACTTCACTGAAGCTTTCTTT.

The gene calls are TRBV2 and TRBJ1-5, with 10 bases fitting TRBD1. The CDR3 loop spans 16 amino acids. The germline CDR1 and CDR2 sequences are SNHLY and FYNNEI. V dropped 4 bases and J dropped 5; count of bases not matched to a gene: 8. CDR3 residues: CASSGGGQGGYQPQHF. The CDR3 coding sequence is TGTGCCAGCAGTGGGGGAGGACAGGGGGGGTATCAGCCCCAGCATTTT.

The rearrangement joins TRBV19 to TRBJ2-6; a weak D match, TRBD1 (6 bases). Trimming cost V 8 bases and J 0 bases, with 14 bases left between them. Germline V gene data show CDR1 as LNHDA and CDR2 as SQIVND (reference sequence). The CDR3 has 16 residues. The CDR3 bases are TGTGCCAGTCTTAAGGACAGTCCCTCTGGGGCCAACGTCCTGACTTTC. Residues: CASLKDSPSGANVLTF.

This rearrangement joins TRBV29-1 to TRBJ1-1; 9 bases match TRBD1. The CDR3 loop spans 12 amino acids. The trim removed 6 bases at V and 8 bases at J, leaving 7 bases unmatched. Looked up from germline, CDR1 is SQVTM and CDR2 is ANQGSEA. CDR3 nucleotides: TGCAGCGTCGCCACAGGGGGCTTGGAAGCTTTCTTT. Translated, it gives CSVATGGLEAFF.

The table lists this clone with a few counts. The chain links TRBV5-6 to TRBJ1-5; D might be TRBD1 (5 bases). With 0 bases removed from V and 7 bases from J, the gap between germline ends came to 11 bases. Germline loops: CDR1 SGHDT, CDR2 YYEEEE. The CDR3 sequence is 14 residues long. DNA for the CDR3: TGTGCCAGCAGCTTGGTCGGGGGAGACCAGCCCCAGCATTTT. It encodes CASSLVGGDQPQHF.